This T cell receptor beta chain is drawn from a study of blood T cell repertoires in COVID-19 (dated by TCRdb to 2020 to 2022). About the full investigation: The collaborator samples originated in the United States, Italy and Spain and spanned the acute and convalescent phases of COVID-19. The material from the prospective study consisted of cDNA or gDNA derived from T cells, B-cell-depleted T cells, or PBMCs. The dataset comprised deeply sampled blood TCRbeta repertoires from subjects exposed to, actively infected with, or recovered from COVID-19. The repertoires were released in a freely available public database meant as a resource for research on the immune response to SARS-CoV-2. Samples were obtained from the ongoing ImmuneRACE study (first 160 participants) and from over 1,000 subjects provided by 6 global collaborators. Sample metadata almost always included a de-identified subject ID, COVID-19 status, age in years and sex. Where available, HLA class I and class II types were taken from metadata supplied by the sample provider and were not determined by assay-based typing.

Collaborating institutions collected whole blood in K2EDTA tubes following their own protocols. For TCRbeta analysis, collaborator samples were shipped as frozen whole blood, as isolated PBMCs, or as DNA extracted from either sample type. What the study reported, not specific to this receptor: How much clinical and demographic metadata was included differed by source and by participant, and the metadata was provided uncurated.

A single count supports this clone. It has no known antigen specificity. One base away there is no much larger clone; base qualities are not given. The immunoSEQ Assay, a bias-controlled multiplex PCR, was used to amplify TCRbeta CDR3 regions from genomic DNA. Turning to the authors' computational methods: The number of nucleated cells in each sample was estimated by amplification of reference gene primers within the assay. To quantify the absolute abundance of each unique TCRbeta CDR3 rearrangement, sequence reads were collapsed and filtered. For each sample, productive Simpson clonality was calculated as the square root of Simpson's diversity index over productive rearrangements. TCRdb took over this immuneACCESS table, retaining in-frame rearrangements with V and J assigned. Such tables are incomplete; in checked studies, under half of the missing clones stem from an unresolved V gene, and the remainder is unexplained. Clone size and V and J calls were adopted from that table, with D and trimming inferred from the DNA. This sample is represented by approximately 46,000 clones; 86% of them were singletons. In total, the top ten clones hold roughly 15% of the sample.

The source of this sequence is a human donor in a cohort sampled during active COVID-19. The material sequenced was peripheral blood.

The DNA is as follows: TGTGCCAGCAGTCGGGTCGGACAGGACCCCTACGAGCAGTACTTC. It is translated as CASSRVGQDPYEQYF. The chain is encoded by TRBV6-2 or TRBV6-3 joined to TRBJ2-7, with 7 central nucleotides matching TRBD1. The germline V end is reduced by 5 bases and the J end by 2 bases; junction bases left unmatched: 9. From the cysteine up to the phenylalanine, the CDR3 has a length of 15 residues. The sequence is cut down to CDR3 DNA, 45 bases in frame from base 1. CDR1 MNHEY and CDR2 SVGEGT are derived from the germline V gene.